Listed here are 13 T cell receptor beta chains from one sample, sequenced in a study of T cell responses to AZD1222 COVID-19 vaccine. Only in-frame clones appear in the TCRdb table, and some are missing; sequencing was by immunoSEQ multiplex PCR. The sample includes 140,000 or so clones, about 90% of them seen just once. The specimen was peripheral blood, collected on day 0 of AZD1222 vaccination. These receptors were taken from an adult in good health.

The chain carries TRBV7-2 and TRBJ1-1; no clear D gene. The V gene lost 3 bases and the J gene lost 3 bases, with 8 bases spanning the gap. The CDR3 length is 13 residues. Germline CDR1 reads SGHTA; CDR2 reads FQGNSA. In DNA form, the CDR3 reads TGTGCCAGCAGCTTTGTCGGGGACACTGAAGCTTTCTTT. The encoded protein is CASSFVGDTEAFF.

This clone was seen more than once but under ten times. This chain connects TRBV7-2 to TRBJ2-5; 7 bases agree with TRBD2. V gave up 7 bases and J gave up 1 base; unmatched junction bases: 15. CDR1 is SGHTA, CDR2 FQGNSA, per germline. This CDR3 has 17 amino acids. For the CDR3, the DNA is TGTGCCAGCACCGGTAGCGAGCGGGGTATCGCCCAAGAGACCCAGTACTTC. Protein product: CASTGSERGIAQETQYF. The entire variable domain, with the rest obtained from reference TRBV7-2 and TRBJ2-5, is as follows: GAGVSQSPSNKVTEKGKDVELRCDPISGHTALYWYRQSLGQGLEFLIYFQGNSAPDKSGLPSDRFSAERTGGSVSTLTIQRTQQEDSAVYLCASTGSERGIAQETQYFGPGTRLLVL.

The V gene is TRBV7-9, the J gene TRBJ1-6; TRBD1 is a possible D gene (5 bases). The CDR3 is 15 amino acids. Germline assignment: CDR1 SEHNR and CDR2 FQNEAQ (reference sequence). V gave up 1 base and J gave up 10 bases, with 14 bases separating them. The CDR3 spells CASSLGSGGESPLHF. CDR3 sequence (DNA): TGTGCCAGCAGCTTAGGTTCCGGGGGAGAATCACCCCTCCACTTT. The entire variable domain, with the rest obtained from reference TRBV7-9 and TRBJ1-6, is as follows: DTGVSQNPRHKITKRGQNVTFRCDPISEHNRLYWYRQTLGQGPEFLTYFQNEAQLEKSRLLSDRFSAERPKGSFSTLEIQRTEQGDSAMYLCASSLGSGGESPLHFGNGTRLTVT.

This clone has a single count. The J gene is TRBJ2-7, the V gene TRBV3-1 (or the pseudogene TRBV3-2), with TRBD2 as a possible D gene (6 bases). Deletions cut 0 bases from V and 6 bases from J, with 18 bases between. The germline V gene encodes CDR1 LGHDT and CDR2 YNNKEL (reference sequence). This CDR3 comprises 16 residues. The CDR3 sequence: CASSQDPGTPVSEQYF. The CDR3 bases are TGTGCCAGCAGCCAAGATCCCGGGACTCCGGTAAGCGAGCAGTACTTC.

This clone was counted a single time. CDR3 amino acids: CASSQLTAGNTIYF. DNA of the CDR3: TGTGCCAGCAGCCAACTGACGGCTGGAAACACCATATATTTT. V and J are TRBV3-1 (or the pseudogene TRBV3-2) and TRBJ1-3; D is ambiguous. Deletions cut 2 bases from V and 2 bases from J, with 7 bases between. Per the germline V gene, CDR1 is LGHDT and CDR2 is YNNKEL (reference sequence). The CDR3 spans 14 residues.

V usage is TRBV4-3 and J usage is TRBJ2-3; 8 bases match TRBD2. CDR1 is LGHNA, CDR2 YSLEER, per germline. Losses at the gene ends were 0 bases for V and 4 bases for J; bases not matched to a gene: 9. The CDR3 is 17 residues long. The chain's CDR3 is CASSQERSGGFPDTQYF. In DNA, the CDR3 is TGCGCCAGCAGCCAAGAACGCAGCGGGGGTTTTCCAGATACGCAGTATTTT.

The V and J genes are TRBV29-1 and TRBJ2-7, with TRBD1 identical over 8 bases. This CDR3 spans 14 amino acids. J was trimmed by 4 bases and V by 4 bases; bases with no gene match: 9. CDR1 is SQVTM, CDR2 ANQGSEA, per germline. The CDR3 loop reads CSVVRGQGAYEQYF. CDR3 nucleotide sequence: TGCAGCGTTGTCCGGGGTCAGGGGGCTTACGAGCAGTACTTC.

The J gene is TRBJ2-2, the V gene TRBV11-3; D may be TRBD1 (6 bases). V was trimmed by 5 bases and J by 5 bases, leaving 12 bases between them. This CDR3 is 14 amino acids long. Germline-derived CDR1 and CDR2 are SGHNT and YENEEA. In DNA form, the CDR3 reads TGTGCCAGCAGCGCCGGGACACTAACCGGGGAGCTGTTTTTT. Amino acid sequence: CASSAGTLTGELFF.

The CDR3 loop is CASSFGGAYGAFF. The CDR3, as DNA: TGTGCCAGCAGCTTCGGGGGGGCATATGGAGCTTTCTTT. This sequence joins TRBV5-4 and TRBJ1-1; D possibly corresponds to TRBD1 (6 bases). Trimming removed 2 bases from V and 10 bases from J, with 15 bases in between. CDR1 SGHNT and CDR2 YYREEE come from the germline V gene (reference sequence). There are 13 residues in the CDR3.

The chain joins TRBV19 to TRBJ2-3, with D perhaps being TRBD1 or TRBD2 (5 bases each). Looked up from germline, CDR1 is LNHDA and CDR2 is SQIVND (reference sequence). With 6 bases removed from V and 2 bases from J, the gap between germline ends came to 12 bases. This CDR3 has 14 residues. DNA of the CDR3: TGTGCCAGTAGGATCGGGACCCCCACAGATACGCAGTATTTT. Its translation: CASRIGTPTDTQYF.

The chain recombines TRBV6-5 with TRBJ2-1; perhaps TRBD2 as D (5 bases). V was shortened by 6 bases and J by 0 bases, with 9 bases between the two germline ends. Looked up from germline, CDR1 is MNHEY and CDR2 is SVGAGI. This CDR3 contains 14 residues. DNA for the CDR3: TGTGCCAGCAGCCAAGGGAGCTCCTACAATGAGCAGTTCTTC. Protein: CASSQGSSYNEQFF.

CDR3 DNA sequence: TGTGCCAGCCAGACAGGGGGTATAGGAGAGACCCAGTACTTC. Amino acid sequence: CASQTGGIGETQYF. V gene TRBV6-5 combines with J gene TRBJ2-5; 9 bases are a match to TRBD1. CDR3 length: 14 amino acids. Unmatched junction bases numbered 8, after V lost 8 bases and J lost 4 bases. In germline, CDR1 is MNHEY, CDR2 SVGAGI.

The chain carries TRBV9 and TRBJ1-1; D gene unclear. There are 13 residues in the CDR3. The ends were cut back, 0 bases at V and 8 bases at J, with 11 bases in the middle. Germline CDR1 SGDLS, CDR2 YYNGEE. This CDR3 reads CASSVDVGPEAFF. CDR3 DNA: TGTGCCAGCAGCGTAGATGTTGGCCCCGAAGCTTTCTTT. The full variable domain, with the rest looked up from reference TRBV9 and TRBJ1-1, is DSGVTQTPKHLITATGQRVTLRCSPRSGDLSVYWYQQSLDQGLQFLIQYYNGEERAKGNILERFSAQQFPDLHSELNLSSLELGDSALYFCASSVDVGPEAFFGQGTRLTVV.